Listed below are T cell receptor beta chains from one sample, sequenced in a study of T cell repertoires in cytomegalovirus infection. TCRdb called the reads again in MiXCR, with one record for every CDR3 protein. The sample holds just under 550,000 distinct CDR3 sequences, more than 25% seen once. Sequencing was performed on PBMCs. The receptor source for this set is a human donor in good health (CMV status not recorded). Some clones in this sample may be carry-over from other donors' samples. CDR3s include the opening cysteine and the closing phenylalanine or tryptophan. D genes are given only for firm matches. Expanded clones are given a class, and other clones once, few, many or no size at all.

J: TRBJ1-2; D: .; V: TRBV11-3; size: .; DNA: TGTGCCAGCAGCTTGGGGGCAGGGGAGAACTATGGCTACACCTTC; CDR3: CASSLGAGENYGYTF
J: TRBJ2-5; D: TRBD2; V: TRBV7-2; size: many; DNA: TGTGCCAGCACCCGGGGGGGGCAAGAGACCCAGTACTTC; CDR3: CASTRGGQETQYF
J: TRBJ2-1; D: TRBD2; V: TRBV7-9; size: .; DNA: TGTGCCAGCAGCGATCGGACTAGCGGGAGGGTTGATGAGCAGTTCTTC; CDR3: CASSDRTSGRVDEQFF
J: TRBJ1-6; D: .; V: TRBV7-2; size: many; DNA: TGTGCCAGCAGCGTTTCTCAGGGGACGCGGGCTAATTCACCCCTCCACTTT; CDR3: CASSVSQGTRANSPLHF
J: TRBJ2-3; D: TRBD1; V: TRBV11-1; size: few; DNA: TGTGCCAGCAGCTCCAGGGGGCGCGGCACAGATACGCAGTATTTT; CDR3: CASSSRGRGTDTQYF
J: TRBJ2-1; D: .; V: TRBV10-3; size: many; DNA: TGTGCCATCACGGATAGAAACTCCTACAATGAGCAGTTCTTC; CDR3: CAITDRNSYNEQFF
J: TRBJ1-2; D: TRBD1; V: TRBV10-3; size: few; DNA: TGTGCCATCAGTGGACAGGGGAAAGATGGCTACACCTTC; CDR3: CAISGQGKDGYTF
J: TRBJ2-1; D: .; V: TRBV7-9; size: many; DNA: TGTGCCAGCAGCTTAGCGGGCACTTACAATGAGCAGTTCTTC; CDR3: CASSLAGTYNEQFF
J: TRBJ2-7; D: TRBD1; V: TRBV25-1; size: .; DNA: TGTGCCAGCAGTGCACAGCCGGGACAGGGGTCTTACGAGCAGTACTTC; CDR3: CASSAQPGQGSYEQYF
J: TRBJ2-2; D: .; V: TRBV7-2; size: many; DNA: TGTGCCAGCAGCCTCCCCCCGGTCCGGGCGGGGTACACCGGGGAGCTGTTTTTT; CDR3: CASSLPPVRAGYTGELFF
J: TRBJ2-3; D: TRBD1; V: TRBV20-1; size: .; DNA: TGCAGTGCTTACTTGAACAGGGGTGGCGTCACAGATACGCAGTATTTT; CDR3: CSAYLNRGGVTDTQYF
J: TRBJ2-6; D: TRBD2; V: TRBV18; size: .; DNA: TGTGCCAGCTCACCGACGGGAGGCTCTGGGGCCAACGTCCTGACTTTC; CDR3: CASSPTGGSGANVLTF
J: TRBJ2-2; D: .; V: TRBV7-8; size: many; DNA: TGTGCCAGCAGCCGTGGGGGCCGAGGGTCCGGGGAGCTGTTTTTT; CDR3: CASSRGGRGSGELFF
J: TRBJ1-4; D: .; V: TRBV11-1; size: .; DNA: TGTGCCAGCAGCTCACGTTGGGGGGCGGAAGAAAAACTGTTTTTT; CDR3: CASSSRWGAEEKLFF
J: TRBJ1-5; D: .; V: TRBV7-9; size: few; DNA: TGTGCCAGCAGCTTAGATGGCAGTAGCAATCAGCCCCAGCATTTT; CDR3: CASSLDGSSNQPQHF
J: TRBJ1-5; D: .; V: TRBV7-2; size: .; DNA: TGTGCCAGCAGCCGGACAGTTATCATGTCCCAGCATTTT; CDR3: CASSRTVIMSQHF
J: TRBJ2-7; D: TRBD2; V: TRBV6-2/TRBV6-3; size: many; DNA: TGTGCCAGCCGACGTGGCGGGAGCAACTACGAGCAGTACTTC; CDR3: CASRRGGSNYEQYF
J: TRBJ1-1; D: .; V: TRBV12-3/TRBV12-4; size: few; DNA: TGTGCCAGCAGTTTATACCGGGCTCAAACTTCGGTCACTGAAGCTTTCTTT; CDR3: CASSLYRAQTSVTEAFF
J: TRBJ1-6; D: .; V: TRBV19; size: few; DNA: TGTGCCACCGCCTTGAGCTCCTATAATTCACCCCTCCACTTT; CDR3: CATALSSYNSPLHF
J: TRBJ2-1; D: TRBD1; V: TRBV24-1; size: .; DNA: TGTGCCACCAGTGACCCTGGACAGGGGTACAATGAGCAGTTCTTC; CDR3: CATSDPGQGYNEQFF
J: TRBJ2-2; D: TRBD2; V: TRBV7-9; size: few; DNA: TGTGCCAGCAGCCCTAGCGGGAGGGCCGCCGGGGAGCTGTTTTTT; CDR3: CASSPSGRAAGELFF
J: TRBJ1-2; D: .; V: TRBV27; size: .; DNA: TGTGCCAGCAGTTTAGGGACCCACTATGGCTACACCTTC; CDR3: CASSLGTHYGYTF
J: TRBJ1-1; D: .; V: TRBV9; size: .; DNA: TGTGCCAGCAGCGTAGAAGCGATAATGAACACTGAAGCTTTCTTT; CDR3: CASSVEAIMNTEAFF
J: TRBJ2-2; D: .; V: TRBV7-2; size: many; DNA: TGTGCCAGCAGCTCCCAGGGGGGCACCGGGGAGCTGTTTTTT; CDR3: CASSSQGGTGELFF
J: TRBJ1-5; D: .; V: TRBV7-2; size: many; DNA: TGTGCCAGCAGCGCCCACAGAGATCAGCCCCAGCATTTT; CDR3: CASSAHRDQPQHF
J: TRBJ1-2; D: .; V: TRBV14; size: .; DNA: TGTGCCAGCAGCCAATATCAAGACGGCGGCTACACCTTC; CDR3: CASSQYQDGGYTF
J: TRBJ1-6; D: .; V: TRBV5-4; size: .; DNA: TGTGCCAGCAGCCGGGACGGGGACTCCTATAATTCACCCCTCCACTTT; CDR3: CASSRDGDSYNSPLHF
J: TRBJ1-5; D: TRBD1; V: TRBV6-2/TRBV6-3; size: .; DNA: TGTGCCAGCACCGCCGGCAGGGGGGCGTTATTCAATCAGCCCCAGCATTTT; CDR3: CASTAGRGALFNQPQHF
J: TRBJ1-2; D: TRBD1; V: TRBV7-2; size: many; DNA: TGTGCCAGCAGCCAAACGTCCGACAGGGATCGCACCTTC; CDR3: CASSQTSDRDRTF
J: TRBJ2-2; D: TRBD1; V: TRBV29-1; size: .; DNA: TGCAGCGTTCGGGACAGGGCGAGCACCGGGGAGCTGTTTTTT; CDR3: CSVRDRASTGELFF
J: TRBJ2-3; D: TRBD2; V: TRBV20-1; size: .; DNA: TGCAGTGCTAGAGGGGGGGGAGGTGGTAGCGGGAGGGATACGCAGTATTTT; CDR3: CSARGGGGGSGRDTQYF
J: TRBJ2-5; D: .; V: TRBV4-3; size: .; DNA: TGCGCCAGCAGCCAGACAGTCCGGCAAGAGACCCAGTACTTC; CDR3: CASSQTVRQETQYF
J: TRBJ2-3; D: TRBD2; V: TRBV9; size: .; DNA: TGTGCCAGCAGCGTAGAGTCTAGCGGGAGGAACACAGATACGCAGTATTTT; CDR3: CASSVESSGRNTDTQYF
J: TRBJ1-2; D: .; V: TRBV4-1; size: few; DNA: TGCGCCAGCAGCCAAGATGATGGAGGGATCTATGGCTACACCTTC; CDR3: CASSQDDGGIYGYTF
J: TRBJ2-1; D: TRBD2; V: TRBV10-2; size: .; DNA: TGCGCCAGCAGGGGGTCTGGTAGCGGGAGGGCCAGGGCCTACAATGAGCAGTTCTTC; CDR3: CASRGSGSGRARAYNEQFF
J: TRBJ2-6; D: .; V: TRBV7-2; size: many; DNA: TGTGCCAGCAGCTTAGGAGGGGCGAGTGGGGCCAACGTCCTGACTTTC; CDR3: CASSLGGASGANVLTF
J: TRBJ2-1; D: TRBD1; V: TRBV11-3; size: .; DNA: TGTGCCAGCAGCCTTGGGGAGGGGACAGGGGGTCGGAATGAGCAGTTCTTC; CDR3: CASSLGEGTGGRNEQFF
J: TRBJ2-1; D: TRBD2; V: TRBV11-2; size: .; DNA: TGTGCCAGCAGCTCCTCTCTACGCGGGAGGGGCTTCGTATACAATGAGCAGTTCTTC; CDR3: CASSSSLRGRGFVYNEQFF
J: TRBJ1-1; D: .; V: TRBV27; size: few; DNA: TGTGCCAGCAGTTTTCGCGGGGACGGAGGCCTCCTCTTT; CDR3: CASSFRGDGGLLF
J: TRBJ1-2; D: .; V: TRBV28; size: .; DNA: TGTGCCAGCACGTACAGGAGGAGGTCTAACTATGGCTACACCTTC; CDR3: CASTYRRRSNYGYTF
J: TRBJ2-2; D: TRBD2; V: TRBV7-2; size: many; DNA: TGTGCCAGCAGCATCATAGCGGGAGGGGGGGAGCTGTTTTTT; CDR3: CASSIIAGGGELFF
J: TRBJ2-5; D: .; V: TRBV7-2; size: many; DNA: TGTGCCAGCAGCTTAGGACCCCAGAAAGAGACCCAGTACTTC; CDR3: CASSLGPQKETQYF
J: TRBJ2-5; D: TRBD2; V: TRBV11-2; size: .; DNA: TGTGCCAGCAGCCCCGGACTAGCGAGTAAAGAGACCCAGTACTTC; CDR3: CASSPGLASKETQYF